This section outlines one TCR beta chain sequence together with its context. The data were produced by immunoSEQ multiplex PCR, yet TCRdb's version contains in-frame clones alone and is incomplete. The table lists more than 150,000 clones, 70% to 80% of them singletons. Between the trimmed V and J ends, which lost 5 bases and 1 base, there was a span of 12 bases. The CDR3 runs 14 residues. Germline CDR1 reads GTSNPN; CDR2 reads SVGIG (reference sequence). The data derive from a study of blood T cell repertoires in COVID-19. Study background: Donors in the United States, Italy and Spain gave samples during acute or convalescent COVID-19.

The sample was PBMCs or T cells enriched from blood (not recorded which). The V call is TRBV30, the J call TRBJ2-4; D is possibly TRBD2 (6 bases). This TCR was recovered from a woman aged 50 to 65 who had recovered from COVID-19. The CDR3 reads CAWETGEAKNIQYF. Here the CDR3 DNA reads TGTGCCTGGGAAACGGGAGAGGCCAAAAACATTCAGTACTTC.